This T cell receptor (beta chain) was recovered during a study of blood T cell repertoires in COVID-19. This CDR3 is built from 12 residues. V gave up 10 bases and J gave up 6 bases; unmatched junction bases: 6. Germline V CDR1 and CDR2: LNHDA, SQIVND (reference sequence). Data came from immunoSEQ multiplex PCR; TCRdb stores just in-frame clones and leaves some out. This sample carries 250,000 to 350,000 clones, around 90% of them seen once, and the ten largest clones take about 6%. The source material was peripheral blood. This chain links TRBV19 with TRBJ1-2; TRBD1 aligns across 9 bases. The sequence derives from a woman between 45 and 65 years old with COVID-19, enrolled during active disease. CDR3: CAIETGGDGYTF. The CDR3 bases are TGTGCCATCGAAACAGGGGGCGATGGCTACACCTTC.